The T cell receptor beta chain described here comes from a study of shared clonotypes between healthy human individuals. Positively selected for CCR7, the CD45RO-negative cells used as naive CD8 cells excluded terminally differentiated effector memory CD45RA+ cells. Every donor, a Caucasian adult, lived in Nashville, Tennessee. Sequenced by immunoSEQ multiplex PCR; TCRdb stores in-frame clones only, minus some. This sample carries about 1,900,000 clones, 85% to 95% of them seen once, and the ten largest clones take around 1.2%. Trimming removed 4 bases at V and 0 bases at J, with 13 bases between. Germline V gives CDR1 SEHNR, CDR2 FQNEAQ (reference sequence). The CDR3 totals 16 residues.

Sequencing was carried out using naive CD8+ T cells sorted from blood. The clonotype was recovered from a man aged 18 to 30 in good health. The chain links TRBV7-9 to TRBJ2-1; D could derive from TRBD1 or TRBD2 (5 bases each). The CDR3 DNA is TGTGCCAGCAGCTCGGCCGGGACCCGCTCCTACAATGAGCAGTTCTTC. Residues: CASSSAGTRSYNEQFF.